The 9 T cell receptor beta chains below were found in one sample sequenced in a study of regulatory T cells in long-lasting Graves disease (dated by TCRdb to about 2021). The receptor library was made with multiplex PCR. Sequenced on an Illumina HiSeq 4000. TCR beta libraries were built with iRepertoire HTBI primers and Arm-PCR amplification of CDR3 regions. TCRdb ran its own pipeline on the public reads, namely fastp trimming at Q25 and MiXCR clone calling, and kept in-frame beta chains. Each entry merges the rows of one CDR3 protein and shows their most common DNA and genes. This sample has about 430,000 distinct CDR3 sequences in its table, and around 20% of those were observed once. The ten largest clones take up 14% of the sample. Per the publication, the time point label means: persistent/refractory GD, antithyroid drugs over 5 years with positive TRAb. RNA was extracted from PBMCs in TRIzol for both TCR sequencing and RNA sequencing.

The sequencing here drew on peripheral blood mononuclear cells (PBMCs), taken when the disease was refractory, from a patient treated with antithyroid drugs. These receptors were obtained from a female donor with Graves disease.

The chain is built from TRBV5-1 and TRBJ2-1; D is perhaps TRBD2 (5 bases). The CDR3 is 15 residues long. Trimming took off 4 bases at V and 2 bases at J, with 13 bases between the two ends. Germline-derived CDR1 and CDR2 are SGHRS and YFSETQ. The CDR3 nucleotides read TGCGCCAGCAGCACCGCGGGCCGCGCCTACAATGAGCAGTTCTTC. Amino acid sequence: CASSTAGRAYNEQFF.

Ten or more counts support this clonotype. The chain combines TRBV28 with TRBJ1-2; tentative D call: TRBD1 (6 bases). CDR1 is MDHEN and CDR2 is SYDVKM in the germline V gene. With 5 bases removed from V and 2 bases from J, the gap between germline ends came to 12 bases. CDR3 size: 14 residues. The CDR3 spells CASSQGGGNYGYTF. In DNA form, the CDR3 reads TGTGCCAGCAGTCAAGGGGGGGGAAACTATGGCTACACCTTC.

This clonotype was detected only a few times. The rearrangement links TRBV7-9 to TRBJ2-7; possibly TRBD1 or TRBD2 for D (5 bases each). The CDR3 contains 13 residues. The V gene lost 6 bases and the J gene lost 5 bases, with 14 bases spanning the gap. Germline V gives CDR1 SEHNR, CDR2 FQNEAQ (reference sequence). The CDR3 bases are TGTGCCAGCAGTCCAAAGAGGGGTCACGAGCAGTACTTC. Translated: CASSPKRGHEQYF.

This clonotype was seen more than once but under ten times. This chain uses TRBV6-1 with TRBJ1-2, with no clear D. The CDR3 is 13 amino acids. Germline values: CDR1 MNHNS, CDR2 SASEGT. Deletions cut 0 bases from V and 6 bases from J, with 8 bases between. The CDR3 protein is CASSEAGYDGYTF. As DNA, the CDR3 is TGTGCCAGCAGTGAAGCAGGGTACGATGGCTACACCTTC.

At least ten counts were recorded for this clonotype. This rearrangement joins TRBV6-1 to TRBJ2-2; D not certain. The V end lost 7 bases, the J end lost 6 bases, and 6 bases lay between the germline ends. Germline CDR1 and CDR2: MNHNS and SASEGT. The CDR3 extends over 11 amino acids. The CDR3 sequence: CASIQSGELFF. The CDR3 DNA is TGTGCCAGCATCCAGTCCGGGGAGCTGTTTTTT.

In its sample, this clonotype was seen many times. The rearrangement links TRBV12-3 or TRBV12-4 to TRBJ1-4; weak D call: TRBD1 (5 bases). Trimming removed 2 bases from V and 7 bases from J, with 11 bases in between. CDR3 length: 14 residues. The CDR3 spells CASSLRQGGEKLFF. In DNA, the CDR3 is TGTGCCAGCAGTTTAAGGCAGGGCGGTGAAAAACTGTTTTTT.

In its sample, this clonotype was seen many times. J is TRBJ2-5 and V is TRBV20-1; 10 positions agree with TRBD1. CDR1 is DFQATT and CDR2 is SNEGSKA in the germline V gene (reference sequence). After removal of 4 bases from V and 5 bases from J, the junction contained 7 bases not matched to a gene. This CDR3 has 14 amino acids. The DNA of the CDR3 is TGCAGTGCTACAACCGGGACAGGGGCGGAGACCCAGTACTTC. Translating it yields CSATTGTGAETQYF.

The chain employs TRBV7-9 and TRBJ1-2; D is perhaps TRBD1 (6 bases). This CDR3 has 17 residues. Germline CDR1 reads SEHNR; CDR2 reads FQNEAQ (reference sequence). The V and J ends lost 1 base and 4 bases respectively, with 19 bases between them. The CDR3 nucleotides are TGTGCCAGCAGCTTAGAAGACAGGCCCGCCGGTAGCTATGGCTACACCTTC. Translation: CASSLEDRPAGSYGYTF.

The sample holds many counts of this clonotype. V gene TRBV28 combines with J gene TRBJ1-2; D is ambiguous. Trimming took 6 bases from V and 7 from J, leaving 9 bases between them. CDR1 is MDHEN, CDR2 SYDVKM, per germline. The CDR3 length is 11 residues. CDR3 loop: CASRGSTGYTF. The CDR3 nucleotides are TGTGCCAGCAGAGGGTCAACTGGCTACACCTTC.